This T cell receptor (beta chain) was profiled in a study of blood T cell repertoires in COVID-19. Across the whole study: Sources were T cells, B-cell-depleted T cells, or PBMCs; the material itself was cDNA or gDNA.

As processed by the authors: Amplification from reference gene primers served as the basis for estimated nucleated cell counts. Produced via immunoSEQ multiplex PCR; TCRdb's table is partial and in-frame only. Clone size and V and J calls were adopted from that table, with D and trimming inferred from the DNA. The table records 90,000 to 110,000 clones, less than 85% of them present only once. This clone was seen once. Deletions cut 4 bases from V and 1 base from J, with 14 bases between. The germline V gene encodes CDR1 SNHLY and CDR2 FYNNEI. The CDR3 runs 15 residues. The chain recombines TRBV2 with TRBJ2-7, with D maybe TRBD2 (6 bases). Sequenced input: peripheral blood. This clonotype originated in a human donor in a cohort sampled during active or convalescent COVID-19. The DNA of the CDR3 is TGTGCCAGCAGTGCCCTTTTGACTAGTTCCTACGAGCAGTACTTC. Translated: CASSALLTSSYEQYF.